The present T cell receptor beta chain was sequenced within a study of cytomegalovirus exposure and HLA in healthy donors (dated by TCRdb to the late 2010s). Regarding the research as a whole: An earlier analysis of around 600 of the donors reported about 250 Gb of sequence data and roughly 100 million unique TCR beta sequences from some 180 million T cells. An early release covering around 630 HLA-typed donors comprised around 300 gigabases of sequencing data and about 90 million unique TCR sequences. Of the roughly 400 genotyped donors, 81% fell in the genetic ancestry cluster associated with self-reported Caucasian donors. The study aimed to test whether cataloging public T cell receptors could reveal signatures of past pathogen exposure. The study used immunosequencing to profile the T cell repertoires of approximately 690 subjects and linked those repertoires to cytomegalovirus serostatus. Along with the roughly 670-subject first cohort, a separate validation cohort of over a hundred different subjects was used. To predict cytomegalovirus infection status, the study brought together high-throughput TCR immunosequencing, statistical association of individual TCRs with disease status, and machine learning. In a later analysis, previously published TCR beta repertoires from fewer than 750 donors were re-analyzed and high-resolution HLA genotyping was added so that TCR occurrence patterns could be studied. In the later analysis, no new phenotypic data were used to find candidate immune exposures; instead, reliance was placed on TCR beta sequences and their occurrence across donors. An earlier analysis of around 540 of the donors applied high-throughput TCR beta sequencing to assess whether each TCR beta V gene segment acted as functional or pseudogenic. Donor age, sex, ethnicity and CMV serostatus were compiled alongside the repertoire data. Genome-wide SNP genotypes for about 65% of the roughly 670 donors were used in a later genetic analysis, which treated that subset as a discovery cohort. Every discovery cohort repertoire had been produced on one sequencing platform. HLA typing covered class I and class II loci at four-digit resolution. Typing coverage varied by locus: about 629-640 donors for A, B, C, DRB1 and DQB1; around 560 for DQA1; nearly 610 for DPA1; roughly 470 for DPB1. Because of strong linkage in the cohort, 4 to 6 DR-DQ haplotypes were treated as single units for association and clustering. On average, approximately 250,000 unique TCR beta nucleotide sequences were sequenced per donor among some 420 genotyped donors of the cohort, with about 19% of those sequences being non-productive. Overall results and qualifications from the work: A later analysis found that most CMV-associated TCR beta chains appeared HLA-restricted, with HLA associations seemingly driven largely by CMV exposure. The study gave a list of 150 to 200 TCR beta chains associated with cytomegalovirus. Strong co-occurrence of HLA alleles, especially DR and DQ, made assigning TCR associations to individual alleles difficult. In a later analysis, the rate of TCR association differed among HLA loci, with DRB1 alleles having the most associated TCRs and HLA-C alleles having the fewest. In a later analysis, HLA-associated TCR beta chains showed more clonal expansion and lower generation probabilities than non-associated chains that were equally common. Because HLA typing was missing for some donors at each locus, association tests included only the typed subset. A group of highly shared sequence variants was considered likely to be a technical artifact of the sequencing pipeline. CMV serostatus was the only immune exposure information available for the cohort. In vitro tests confirmed that a few of the cytomegalovirus-associated TCR beta chains recognize cytomegalovirus antigens. This cohort had only TCR beta chains sequenced, and the lack of alpha or paired-chain data limited which features could be detected. A further reported finding was that TCR beta sequences accurately predicted the HLA-A and HLA-B alleles for most subjects in the first cohort. Linkage disequilibrium might explain the correlated functional status among segregating V segments, but an unknown experimental factor could not be ruled out. In a later analysis, about 16,000 TCR beta sequences were associated with specific HLA alleles at a false discovery rate of 0.05. Roughly uniform sequencing depth across donors was assumed in presence/absence analyses, although this assumption may not hold. The earlier analysis of approximately 590 of the donors excluded roughly 16 rarely observed V segments, including chromosome 9 orphons, because counts were too low. According to a later genetic analysis, donors in an Asian-associated ancestry cluster had fewer N-insertions in productive TCRs than the approximately 610-donor mean. Some IMGT-functional V segments, including TRBV6-2 and TRBV6-3, could not be told apart with the 87-base-pair reads, so those segments were excluded. It was suggested by the authors that the approach could potentially be generalized to other disease states and immunological phenotypes. Cytomegalovirus status was reported to be diagnosed by the classifier with high specificity and sensitivity in both the original and validation cohorts. A later analysis reported that several top co-occurrence clusters appeared linked to parvovirus B19, influenza, CMV and Epstein-Barr virus. In an earlier analysis of some 500 of the donors, most TCR beta V segments were observed in productive rearrangements about 90% or about 30% of the time, broadly matching IMGT annotations. Most TCR sequences were observed very rarely across donors, whereas some public TCRs were present in many individuals. A later genetic analysis associated a missense DCLRE1C variant with V-gene and J-gene trimming of TCR beta chains, and an independent cohort replicated the association.

Libraries came from the immunoSEQ multiplex PCR assay. The multiplex PCR relied on a mix of 60 forward primers for TCR Vbeta segments and 13 reverse primers for TCR Jbeta segments. A multiplex PCR assay on genomic DNA amplified the CDR3 region of rearranged TCR beta genes. Amplified TCR beta libraries were sequenced as 87-base-pair reads on the Illumina HiSeq System. In the source study's methods: Across the 500 to 750 repertoires, a later analysis counted about 81 million unique TCR beta chains, approximately 12 million of which were shared by at least two donors. Raw reads were error-corrected and collapsed into unique sequences by a nearest-neighbor algorithm in which closely related sequences were merged to remove PCR and sequencing errors. To assign V, D and J gene segments, CDR3 sequences were aligned to IMGT reference sequences. For a sequence to be retained, a match of at least six nucleotides to both a V gene segment and a J gene segment was required. A rearrangement was called productive if the CDR3 had no stop codons and remained in frame with V and J, and every other rearrangement was called non-productive. Following IMGT convention, CDR3 was defined as the stretch from the second conserved V-encoded cysteine up to the conserved J-encoded phenylalanine. The earlier analysis of 587 of the donors excluded sequences that lacked an unambiguous match to a single V gene segment. An earlier analysis of 587 of the donors classified V segments as functional when productive rearrangements were above 56.7% and as segregating when the standard deviation between donors was above 5%. A statistical classification framework was developed to diagnose cytomegalovirus status using the catalog of TCR beta chain sequences. A later analysis assigned V and J genes by comparing TCR nucleotide sequences with IMGT/GENE-DB human TR gene sequences. A later analysis assigned CDR3 sequences and most-parsimonious VDJ recombination scenarios with the TCRdist pipeline. In a later analysis, every TCR beta chain was defined by the combination of its CDR3 amino acid sequence and its V-gene family, and reads without a unique V-gene family were dropped. In a later analysis, 450 to 600 highly shared, low-generation-probability nucleotide sequences were removed to address suspected cross-contamination and a sequencing artifact. In a later analysis, a clonal expansion index was calculated for each public chain from normalized within-repertoire ranks of inferred template counts. In a later analysis, generation probabilities were computed using a VDJ recombination model fitted to out-of-frame rearrangements, and the results were checked against IGoR. In a later analysis, TCR-TCR, TCR-HLA and TCR-CMV co-occurrence was scored with hypergeometric tests, and a repertoire-size bias correction was applied to TCR pairs. False discovery rates were estimated in a later analysis by permuting HLA or CMV assignments 20 times. In a later analysis, co-occurring TCRs were grouped using DBSCAN, and TCRdist sequence similarity was added for clustering within HLA-allele-positive subsets. Co-occurrence clustering excluded repertoires with fewer than 30,000 or more than 120,000 public chains, plus five with anomalous nucleotide sharing. TCRdb took over this immuneACCESS table, retaining in-frame rearrangements with V and J assigned. Such tables are incomplete; in checked studies, under half of the missing clones stem from an unresolved V gene, and the remainder is unexplained. V, J and clone size were drawn from that table, and D and trimming were deduced from the DNA. The sample table records some 70,000 clones. The biggest ten clones account for about 5% of the sample.

Compared with germline, V lacks 4 bases and J lacks 4 bases; bases without a gene match: 0. Reading the germline V gene gives CDR1 MGHRA and CDR2 YSYEKL. From its cysteine to its phenylalanine, the CDR3 spans 13 amino acids. Kept here is only the CDR3 DNA, which spans 39 bases and is read in frame from base 1. The cohort consisted of approximately 670 healthy bone marrow donors. Cohort members were all nominally healthy when sampled, although unrecorded immune exposures were likely present. The donor was CMV seronegative and was included in the group of 352 seronegative cohort members. A peripheral blood sample was collected from each donor, and TCR beta sequencing was performed on peripheral blood mononuclear cells. The Qiagen DNeasy Blood Extraction Kit was used to extract genomic DNA from the blood cell samples. Note on this clone: This clone's antigen is unknown.

This TCR was recovered from a man aged 40-49 years in good health and CMV-seronegative. The sample consisted of PBMCs. Rearrangement joined TRBV4-1 to TRBJ2-5, with TRBD2 identical over 10 junction bases. The CDR3 reads as follows: CASSRLAGETQYF. The DNA sequence is as follows: TGCGCCAGCAGCCGACTAGCGGGAGAGACCCAGTACTTC.